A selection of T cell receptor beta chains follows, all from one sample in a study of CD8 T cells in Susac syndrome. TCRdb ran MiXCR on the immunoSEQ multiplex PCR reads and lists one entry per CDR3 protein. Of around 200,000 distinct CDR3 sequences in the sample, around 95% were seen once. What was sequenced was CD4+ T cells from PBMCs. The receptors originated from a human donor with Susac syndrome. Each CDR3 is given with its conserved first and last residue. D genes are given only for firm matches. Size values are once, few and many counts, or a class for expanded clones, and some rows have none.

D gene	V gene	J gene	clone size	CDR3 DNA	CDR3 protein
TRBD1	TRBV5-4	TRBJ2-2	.	TGTGCCAGCGGGACAGAGCTCGGGAACACCGGGGAGCTGTTTTTT	CASGTELGNTGELFF
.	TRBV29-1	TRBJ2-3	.	TGCAGCGTTGAAGGAGGGGGGTGGAGGAAAACAGATACGCAGTATTTT	CSVEGGGWRKTDTQYF
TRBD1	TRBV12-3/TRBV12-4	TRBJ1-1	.	TGTGCCAGCAGCGGCGACAGGGGGAACACTGAAGCTTTCTTT	CASSGDRGNTEAFF
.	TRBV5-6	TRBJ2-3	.	TGTGCCAGCAGCCGGTACGGGACGGACGATTCTCTTGATACGCAGTATTTT	CASSRYGTDDSLDTQYF
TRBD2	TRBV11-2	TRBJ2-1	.	TGTGCCAGCAGCTTCCAAGCGGGGGGGCGGAATGAGCAGTTCTTC	CASSFQAGGRNEQFF
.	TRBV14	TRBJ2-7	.	TGTGCCAGCAGCCGAGGGGGGTTTTACGAGCAGTACTTC	CASSRGGFYEQYF
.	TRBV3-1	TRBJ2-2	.	TGTGCCAGCAGCCCTACTTGGGACACCGGGGAGCTGTTTTTT	CASSPTWDTGELFF
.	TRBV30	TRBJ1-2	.	TGTGCCTGGAGTAATCAGCCGGGGCCCAACTATGGCTACACCTTC	CAWSNQPGPNYGYTF
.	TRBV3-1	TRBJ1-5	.	TGTGCCAGCAGCCAAGGACAAAACAATCAGCCCCAGCATTTT	CASSQGQNNQPQHF
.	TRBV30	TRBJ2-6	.	TGTGCCTGGAGTGTTCTGGTTGGGGCCAACGTCCTGACTTTC	CAWSVLVGANVLTF
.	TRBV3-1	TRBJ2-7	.	TGTGCCAGCAGCCAGGGCATTCCCTACGAGCAGTACTTC	CASSQGIPYEQYF
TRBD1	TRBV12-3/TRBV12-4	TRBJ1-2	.	TGTGCCAGCAGCGACAGGGGGCGAGTCTATGGCTACACCTTC	CASSDRGRVYGYTF
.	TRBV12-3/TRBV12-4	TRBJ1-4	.	TGTGCCAGCAGTATCCCCGGACAGTTGGGTGAAAAACTGTTTTTT	CASSIPGQLGEKLFF
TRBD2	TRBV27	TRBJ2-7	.	TGTGCCAGCCGTTTCTATGGGGACTACGGCGAGCAGTACTTC	CASRFYGDYGEQYF
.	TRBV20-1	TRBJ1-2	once	TGCAGTGCCCCCCTCCGGACTAACTATGGCTACACCTTC	CSAPLRTNYGYTF
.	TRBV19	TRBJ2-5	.	TGTGCCAGTGGGGAGGAGACCCAGTACTTC	CASGEETQYF
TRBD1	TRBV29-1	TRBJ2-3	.	TGCAGCGTGGGTTCGGGGACAGCAAGCACAGATACGCAGTATTTT	CSVGSGTASTDTQYF
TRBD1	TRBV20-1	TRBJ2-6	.	TGCAGTGCTGTCAGACAGGGCTCTGGGGCCAACGTCCTGACTTTC	CSAVRQGSGANVLTF
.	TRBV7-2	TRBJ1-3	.	TGTGCCAGCAGAAAAACGGGAAACACCATATATTTT	CASRKTGNTIYF
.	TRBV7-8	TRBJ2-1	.	TGTGCCAGCAGCTTAGAGGGAAAATGGGCCTACAATGAGCAGTTCTTC	CASSLEGKWAYNEQFF
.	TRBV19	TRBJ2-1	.	TGTGCCAGTAGTATAGCGGGGAGCTCCTACAATGAGCAGTTCTTC	CASSIAGSSYNEQFF
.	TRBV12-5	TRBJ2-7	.	TGTGCTAGTGGTTTTACCTACGAGCAGTACTTC	CASGFTYEQYF